This TCR beta chain stems from a study of blood T cell repertoires in COVID-19. The wider study: The analysed material was cDNA or gDNA that came from T cells, B-cell-depleted T cells, or PBMCs.

In terms of age and location, participants ranged from roughly 18 to 95 years and lived in about two dozen US areas. Allocation to cohorts depended on clinical history reported by the participants. In Cohort 3, a recovered donor had either two negative PCRs, clearance, or symptom resolution. Using immunoSEQ multiplex PCR, the repertoire was profiled, and TCRdb retains in-frame clones only, with some absent. Of 250,000 or so clones listed, about four fifths were seen once; the top ten hold around 3.6%. Per the germline V gene, CDR1 is SEHNR and CDR2 is FQNEAQ (reference sequence). V trimming: 11 bases; J trimming: 6 bases; junction bases outside the gene matches: 18. The CDR3 covers 17 residues.

V and J are TRBV7-9 and TRBJ2-1, with TRBD1 identical over 11 bases. This TCR was recovered from a man between 45 and 60 years old who had recovered from COVID-19. Source material: PBMCs or T cells enriched from blood (not recorded which). CDR3 nucleotide sequence: TGTGCCGCGAACCGACTGGCCGGGACAGGGGGAAGCAATGAGCAGTTCTTC. The encoded protein is CAANRLAGTGGSNEQFF. Supplemented by reference TRBV7-9 and TRBJ2-1, the full variable domain reads DTGVSQNPRHKITKRGQNVTFRCDPISEHNRLYWYRQTLGQGPEFLTYFQNEAQLEKSRLLSDRFSAERPKGSFSTLEIQRTEQGDSAMYLCAANRLAGTGGSNEQFFGPGTRLTVL.